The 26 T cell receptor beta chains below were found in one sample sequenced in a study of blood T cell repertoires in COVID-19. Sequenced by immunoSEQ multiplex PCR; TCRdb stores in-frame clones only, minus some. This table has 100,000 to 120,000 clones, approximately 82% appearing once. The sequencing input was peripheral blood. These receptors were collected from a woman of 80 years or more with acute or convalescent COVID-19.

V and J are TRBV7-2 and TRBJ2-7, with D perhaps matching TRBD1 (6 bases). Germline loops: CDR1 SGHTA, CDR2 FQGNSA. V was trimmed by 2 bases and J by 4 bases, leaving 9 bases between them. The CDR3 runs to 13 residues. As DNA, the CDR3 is TGTGCCAGCAGCTTACACAGGGAATACGAGCAGTACTTC. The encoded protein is CASSLHREYEQYF.

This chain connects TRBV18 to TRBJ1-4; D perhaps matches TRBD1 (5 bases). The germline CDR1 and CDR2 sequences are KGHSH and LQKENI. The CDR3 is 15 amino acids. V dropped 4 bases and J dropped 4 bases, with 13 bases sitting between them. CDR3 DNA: TGTGCCAGCTCACGCAACCAGGGATATAATGAAAAACTGTTTTTT. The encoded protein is CASSRNQGYNEKLFF.

CDR3 in amino acids: CASSLGGTSGVETQYF. CDR3 nucleotide sequence: TGTGCCAGCAGCTTAGGTGGGACTAGCGGGGTGGAGACCCAGTACTTC. The chain combines TRBV11-2 with TRBJ2-5; 13 nucleotides agree with TRBD2. Looked up from germline, CDR1 is SGHAT and CDR2 is FQNNGV. The length of the CDR3 is 16 residues. V lost 1 base to trimming and J lost 5 bases; unmatched junction nucleotides: 4. The entire variable domain, with the rest obtained from reference TRBV11-2 and TRBJ2-5, is as follows: EAGVAQSPRYKIIEKRQSVAFWCNPISGHATLYWYQQILGQGPKLLIQFQNNGVVDDSQLPKDRFSAERLKGVDSTLKIQPAKLEDSAVYLCASSLGGTSGVETQYFGPGTRLLVL.

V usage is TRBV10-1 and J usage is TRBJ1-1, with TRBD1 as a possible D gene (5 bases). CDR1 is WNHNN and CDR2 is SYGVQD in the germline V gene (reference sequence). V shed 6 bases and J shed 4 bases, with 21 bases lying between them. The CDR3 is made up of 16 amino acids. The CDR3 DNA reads TGCGCCAGCAGCCCCGTGACAGACCCTGTGATCACTGAAGCTTTCTTT. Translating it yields CASSPVTDPVITEAFF.

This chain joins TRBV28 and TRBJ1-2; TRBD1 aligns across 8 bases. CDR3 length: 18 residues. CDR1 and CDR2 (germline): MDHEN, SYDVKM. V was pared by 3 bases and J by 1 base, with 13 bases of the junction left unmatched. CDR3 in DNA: TGTGCCAGCAGTTTGTTTACAGGGACAGGACCTTTTAACTATGGCTACACCTTC. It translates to CASSLFTGTGPFNYGYTF.

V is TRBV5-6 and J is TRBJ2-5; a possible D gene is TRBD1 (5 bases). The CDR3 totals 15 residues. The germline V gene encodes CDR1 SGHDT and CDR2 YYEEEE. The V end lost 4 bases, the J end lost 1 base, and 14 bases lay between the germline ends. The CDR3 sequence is CASSLPRQIQETQYF. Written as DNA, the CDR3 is TGTGCCAGCAGCCTCCCCAGACAGATCCAAGAGACCCAGTACTTC.

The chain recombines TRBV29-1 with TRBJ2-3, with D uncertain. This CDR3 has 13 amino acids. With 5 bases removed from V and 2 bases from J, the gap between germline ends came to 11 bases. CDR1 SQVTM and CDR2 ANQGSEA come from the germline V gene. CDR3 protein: CSVRIQHTDTQYF. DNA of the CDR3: TGCAGCGTTCGAATACAGCACACAGATACGCAGTATTTT.

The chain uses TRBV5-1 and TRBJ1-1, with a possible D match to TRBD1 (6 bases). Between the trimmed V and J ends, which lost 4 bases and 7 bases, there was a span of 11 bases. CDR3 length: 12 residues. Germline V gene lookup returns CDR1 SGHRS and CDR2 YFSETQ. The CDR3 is CASSRGAYEAFF. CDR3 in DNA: TGCGCCAGCAGCCGGGGGGCCTATGAAGCTTTCTTT.

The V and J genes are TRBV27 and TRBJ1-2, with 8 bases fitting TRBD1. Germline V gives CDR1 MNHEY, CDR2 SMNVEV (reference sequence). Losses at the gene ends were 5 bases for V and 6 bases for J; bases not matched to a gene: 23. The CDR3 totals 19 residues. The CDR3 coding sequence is TGTGCCAGCAGTCCTCGCGCGAGGAACAGACAGGGGAGGGGTAATGGCTACACCTTC. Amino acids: CASSPRARNRQGRGNGYTF.

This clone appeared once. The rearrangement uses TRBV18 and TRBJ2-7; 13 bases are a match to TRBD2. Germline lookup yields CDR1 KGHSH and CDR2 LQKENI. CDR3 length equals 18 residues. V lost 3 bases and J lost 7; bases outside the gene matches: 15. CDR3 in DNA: TGTGCCAGCTCACCCCAGGGGGCTGGACTAGCGGGAGTCGGTGAGCAGTACTTC. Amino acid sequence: CASSPQGAGLAGVGEQYF.

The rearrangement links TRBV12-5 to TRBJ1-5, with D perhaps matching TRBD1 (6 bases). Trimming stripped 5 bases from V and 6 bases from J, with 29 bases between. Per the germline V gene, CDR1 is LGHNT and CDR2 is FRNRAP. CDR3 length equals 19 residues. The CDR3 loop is CASGIYYPGTMVMVQPQHF. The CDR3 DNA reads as TGTGCTAGTGGTATATACTATCCGGGGACAATGGTAATGGTTCAGCCCCAGCATTTT.

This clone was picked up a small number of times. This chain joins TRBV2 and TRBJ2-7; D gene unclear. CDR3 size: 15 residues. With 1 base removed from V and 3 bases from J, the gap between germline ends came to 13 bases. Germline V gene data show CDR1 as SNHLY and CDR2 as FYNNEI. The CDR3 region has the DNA TGTGCCAGCAGTGAAGGCGGATCCCTAATCTACGAGCAGTACTTC. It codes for CASSEGGSLIYEQYF.

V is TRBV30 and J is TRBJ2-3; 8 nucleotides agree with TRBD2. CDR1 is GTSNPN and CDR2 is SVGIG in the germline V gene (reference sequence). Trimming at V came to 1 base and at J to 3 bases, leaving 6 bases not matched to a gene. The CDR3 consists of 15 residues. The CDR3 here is CAWSEGLVGTDTQYF. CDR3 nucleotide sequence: TGTGCCTGGAGTGAGGGACTAGTAGGAACAGATACGCAGTATTTT.

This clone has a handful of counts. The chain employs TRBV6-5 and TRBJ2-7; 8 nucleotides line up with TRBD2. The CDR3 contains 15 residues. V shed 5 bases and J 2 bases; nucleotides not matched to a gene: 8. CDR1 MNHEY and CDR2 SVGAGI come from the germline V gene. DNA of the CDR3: TGTGCCAGCAGTCCACAGACTAGCGCCGCCTACGAGCAGTACTTC. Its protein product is CASSPQTSAAYEQYF.

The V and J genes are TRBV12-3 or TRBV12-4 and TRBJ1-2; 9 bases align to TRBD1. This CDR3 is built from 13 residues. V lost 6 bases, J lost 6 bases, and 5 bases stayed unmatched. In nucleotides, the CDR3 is TGTGCCAGCAGGCTACAGGGGGCAGATGGCTACACCTTC. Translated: CASRLQGADGYTF.

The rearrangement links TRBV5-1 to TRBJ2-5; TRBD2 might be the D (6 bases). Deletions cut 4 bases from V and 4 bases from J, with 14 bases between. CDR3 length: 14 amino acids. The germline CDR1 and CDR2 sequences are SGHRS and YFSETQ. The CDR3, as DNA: TGCGCCAGCAGCACCGGGAGCCAGGGAGAGACCCAGTACTTC. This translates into CASSTGSQGETQYF. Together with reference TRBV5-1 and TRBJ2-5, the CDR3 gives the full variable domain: KAGVTQTPRYLIKTRGQQVTLSCSPISGHRSVSWYQQTPGQGLQFLFEYFSETQRNKGNFPGRFSGRQFSNSRSEMNVSTLELGDSALYLCASSTGSQGETQYFGPGTRLLVL.

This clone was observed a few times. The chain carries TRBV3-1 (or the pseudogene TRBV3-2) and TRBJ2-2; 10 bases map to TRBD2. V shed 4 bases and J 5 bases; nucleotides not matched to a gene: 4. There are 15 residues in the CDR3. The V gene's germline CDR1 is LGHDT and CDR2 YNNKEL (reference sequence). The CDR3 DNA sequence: TGTGCCAGCAGCCCGCCGGGACTAGCGACCGGGGAGCTGTTTTTT. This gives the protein CASSPPGLATGELFF.

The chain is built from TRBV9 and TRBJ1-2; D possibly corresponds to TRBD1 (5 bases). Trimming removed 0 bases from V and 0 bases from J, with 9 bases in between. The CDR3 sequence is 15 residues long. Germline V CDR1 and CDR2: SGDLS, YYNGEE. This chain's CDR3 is CASSVGPGTNYGYTF. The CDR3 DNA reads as TGTGCCAGCAGCGTAGGGCCAGGGACTAACTATGGCTACACCTTC. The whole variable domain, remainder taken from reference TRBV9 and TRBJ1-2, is DSGVTQTPKHLITATGQRVTLRCSPRSGDLSVYWYQQSLDQGLQFLIQYYNGEERAKGNILERFSAQQFPDLHSELNLSSLELGDSALYFCASSVGPGTNYGYTFGSGTRLTVV.

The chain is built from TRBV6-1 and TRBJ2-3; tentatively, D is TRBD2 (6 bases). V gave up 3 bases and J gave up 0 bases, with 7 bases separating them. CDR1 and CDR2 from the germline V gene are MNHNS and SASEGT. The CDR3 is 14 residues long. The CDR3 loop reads CASSDGRSTDTQYF. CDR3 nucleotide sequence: TGTGCCAGCAGTGATGGGAGGAGCACAGATACGCAGTATTTT.

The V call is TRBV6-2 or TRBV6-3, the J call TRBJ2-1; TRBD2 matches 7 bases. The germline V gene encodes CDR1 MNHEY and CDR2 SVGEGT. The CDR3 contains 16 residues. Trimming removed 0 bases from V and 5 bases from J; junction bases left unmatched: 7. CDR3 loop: CASSYSGRELDNEQFF. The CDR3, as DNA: TGTGCCAGCAGTTACTCGGGGAGGGAGCTGGACAATGAGCAGTTCTTC.

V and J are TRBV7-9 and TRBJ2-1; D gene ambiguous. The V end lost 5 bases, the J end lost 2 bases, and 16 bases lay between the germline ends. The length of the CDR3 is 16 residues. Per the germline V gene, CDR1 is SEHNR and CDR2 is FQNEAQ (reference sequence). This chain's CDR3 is CASSPPVRRAYNEQFF. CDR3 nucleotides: TGTGCCAGCAGCCCTCCTGTGAGACGGGCCTACAATGAGCAGTTCTTC. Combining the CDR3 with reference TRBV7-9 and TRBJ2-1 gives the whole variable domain DTGVSQNPRHKITKRGQNVTFRCDPISEHNRLYWYRQTLGQGPEFLTYFQNEAQLEKSRLLSDRFSAERPKGSFSTLEIQRTEQGDSAMYLCASSPPVRRAYNEQFFGPGTRLTVL.

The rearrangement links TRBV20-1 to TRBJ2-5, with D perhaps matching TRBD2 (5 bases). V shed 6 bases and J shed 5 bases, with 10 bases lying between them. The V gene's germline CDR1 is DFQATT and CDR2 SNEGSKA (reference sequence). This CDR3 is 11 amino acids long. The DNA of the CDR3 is TGCAGTGCCGAACGCGGGGAGACCCAGTACTTC. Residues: CSAERGETQYF.

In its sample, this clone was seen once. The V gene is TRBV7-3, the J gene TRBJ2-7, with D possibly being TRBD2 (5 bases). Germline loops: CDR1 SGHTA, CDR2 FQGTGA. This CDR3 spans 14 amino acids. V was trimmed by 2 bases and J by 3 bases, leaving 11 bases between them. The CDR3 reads CASSLGGIGYEQYF. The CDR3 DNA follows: TGTGCCAGCAGCTTAGGAGGAATCGGCTACGAGCAGTACTTC.

Here the CDR3 reads CASNHRESRAEAFF. CDR3 bases: TGTGCCAGCAATCACAGGGAGAGTCGTGCTGAAGCTTTCTTT. The chain combines TRBV19 with TRBJ1-1, with a tentative D call TRBD1 (6 bases). V dropped 9 bases and J dropped 6 bases, with 20 bases sitting between them. The germline CDR1 and CDR2 sequences are LNHDA and SQIVND (reference sequence). This CDR3 has 14 amino acids. Supplemented by reference TRBV19 and TRBJ1-1, the full variable domain reads DGGITQSPKYLFRKEGQNVTLSCEQNLNHDAMYWYRQDPGQGLRLIYYSQIVNDFQKGDIAEGYSVSREKKESFPLTVTSAQKNPTAFYLCASNHRESRAEAFFGQGTRLTVV.

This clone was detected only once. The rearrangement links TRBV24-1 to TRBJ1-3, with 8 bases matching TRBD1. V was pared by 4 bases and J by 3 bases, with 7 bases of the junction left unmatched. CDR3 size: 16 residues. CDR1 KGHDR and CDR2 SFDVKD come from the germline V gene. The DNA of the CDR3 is TGTGCCACCAGTGACCCAGGGGGCGCCTTTGGAAACACCATATATTTT. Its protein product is CATSDPGGAFGNTIYF.

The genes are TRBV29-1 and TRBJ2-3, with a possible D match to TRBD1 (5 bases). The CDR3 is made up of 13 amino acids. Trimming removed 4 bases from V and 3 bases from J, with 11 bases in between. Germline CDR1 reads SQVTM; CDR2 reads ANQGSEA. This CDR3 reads CSVGQRITDTQYF. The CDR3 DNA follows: TGCAGCGTTGGACAGCGAATAACAGATACGCAGTATTTT.